A single sample is the source of the 30 T cell receptor beta chains below, sequenced in a study of diagnostic markers for celiac disease. TCRdb reprocessed the reads and keeps a single row for each CDR3 protein, giving no DNA. The sample is made up of 1,100 or so distinct CDR3 sequences, and the top ten hold around 30% of it. The material sequenced was either unsorted cells or a sorted T cell fraction (not recorded which). The receptors derive from a human donor. This table probably holds off-target reads from a library built for another chain.

This clonotype is large by frequency. CDR3 in amino acids: CASSLRPTGSGGGSYNEQFF. The V and J genes are TRBV7-2 and TRBJ2-1; the TCRdb call, TRBD2, lacks DNA for checking. The CDR3 has 20 residues. Germline V gene sequence: CDR1 SGHTA, CDR2 FQGNSA.

This clonotype shows up as large (0.1 to 1%) by frequency. CDR3 residues: CASSFRDGGVFF. The chain links TRBV6-5 to TRBJ2-1; the D call of TRBD1 rests on TCRdb alone, since no DNA is present to check it. The CDR3 length is 12 residues. In germline, CDR1 is MNHEY, CDR2 SVGAGI.

The genes are TRBV27 and TRBJ1-1; the D gene TCRdb calls, TRBD1, cannot be checked with no DNA. CDR3 length equals 15 residues. CDR1 is MNHEY, CDR2 SMNVEV, per germline (reference sequence). The CDR3 sequence: CASSLNRVANTEAFF.

This chain joins TRBV6-2 or TRBV6-3 and TRBJ1-5. This CDR3 is built from 14 residues. Germline CDR1 is MNHEY and CDR2 is SVGEGT. The CDR3 reads CASSTFSSNQPQHF.

The gene calls are TRBV21-1 and TRBJ1-1. TRBV21-1 is a known pseudogene. This CDR3 is 13 amino acids long. CDR3 amino acids: CASSCQKNTEAFF.

This clonotype is medium-sized by frequency. The chain links TRBV3-1 to TRBJ2-1; TCRdb indicates TRBD2, and absent DNA this call remains unverified. Germline lookup yields CDR1 LGHDT and CDR2 YNNKEL (reference sequence). This CDR3 is built from 16 residues. CDR3 residues: CASSPLAGLSYNEQFF.

Considering frequency, this clonotype is medium-sized. The CDR3 region is CASKGSGGTDTQYF. The V gene is TRBV6-6, the J gene TRBJ2-3; the D call from TCRdb, TRBD2, cannot be confirmed without DNA. Germline lookup yields CDR1 MNHNY and CDR2 SVGAGI (reference sequence). This CDR3 comprises 14 residues.

The V gene is TRBV20-1, the J gene TRBJ2-1; TCRdb designates TRBD2, a call that cannot be tested without DNA. This CDR3 has 17 amino acids. Germline CDR1 DFQATT, CDR2 SNEGSKA (reference sequence). The CDR3 here is CSATSTGGTFGYNEQFF.

This CDR3 reads CASSGPSGRSNTGELFF. The chain recombines TRBV5-6 with TRBJ2-2; TCRdb's D call, TRBD2, is unchecked because there is no DNA. The CDR3 is 17 amino acids. Germline values: CDR1 SGHDT, CDR2 YYEEEE.

The V gene is TRBV20-1, the J gene TRBJ2-3; TCRdb designates TRBD1, a call that cannot be tested without DNA. CDR1 DFQATT and CDR2 SNEGSKA come from the germline V gene (reference sequence). CDR3 size: 15 residues. CDR3 region: CSARERDRVADTQYF.

This chain uses TRBV27 with TRBJ2-2. The CDR3 covers 16 residues. Germline CDR1 reads MNHEY; CDR2 reads SMNVEV (reference sequence). The CDR3 here is CASSFLPPPNTGELFF.

The genes are TRBV9 and TRBJ1-2. Germline V gives CDR1 SGDLS, CDR2 YYNGEE. The CDR3 totals 15 residues. The CDR3 sequence: CASSVGSQIPYGYTF.

V gene TRBV29-1 combines with J gene TRBJ2-1; there is no DNA to check the TCRdb D call of TRBD1. The CDR3 covers 13 residues. Germline V gene data show CDR1 as SQVTM and CDR2 as ANQGSEA. The CDR3 here is CSADREDYNEQFF.

In terms of frequency, this clonotype is large. The chain couples TRBV20-1 to TRBJ1-1; TCRdb gives TRBD1 as the D gene, but with no DNA this cannot be confirmed. Per germline, CDR1 DFQATT and CDR2 SNEGSKA (reference sequence). The CDR3 is made up of 12 amino acids. The CDR3 sequence: CSASGGVTEAFF.

The chain combines TRBV18 with TRBJ1-4. The CDR3 is 13 amino acids. CDR1 is KGHSH, CDR2 LQKENI, per germline. CDR3 region: CASSPQENEKLFF.

The chain links TRBV20-1 to TRBJ2-3; no DNA is available, so the TRBD1 call from TCRdb remains unchecked. The germline V gene encodes CDR1 DFQATT and CDR2 SNEGSKA (reference sequence). The CDR3 has 15 amino acids. The CDR3 region is CSVHAFDRGGDTQYF.

This chain connects TRBV7-2 to TRBJ1-1; as DNA is missing, the TRBD1 call by TCRdb cannot be tested. This CDR3 is 14 amino acids long. Germline CDR1 is SGHTA and CDR2 is FQGNSA. The CDR3 reads CASSFRTGGTEAFF.

This sequence joins TRBV7-8 and TRBJ2-2; TCRdb's D call of TRBD2 is untestable without DNA. The CDR3 sequence is 16 residues long. Germline lookup yields CDR1 SGHVS and CDR2 FQNEAQ. The CDR3 reads CASSGGSAGRTGELFF. Looking up the rest from reference TRBV7-8 and TRBJ2-2 gives the full variable domain: GAGVSQSPRYKVAKRGQDVALRCDPISGHVSLFWYQQALGQGPEFLTYFQNEAQLDKSGLPSDRFFAERPEGSVSTLKIQRTQQEDSAVYLCASSGGSAGRTGELFFGEGSRLTVL.

By frequency, this clonotype registers large. CDR3 amino acids: CSVEPAGGFGEQFF. The chain links TRBV29-1 to TRBJ2-1; the D call of TRBD2 rests on TCRdb alone, since no DNA is present to check it. The CDR3 length is 14 residues. Germline CDR1 reads SQVTM; CDR2 reads ANQGSEA.

The rearrangement links TRBV6-2 or TRBV6-3 to TRBJ2-1; TCRdb picks TRBD1, but there is no DNA to check that call. The germline V gene has CDR1 MNHEY and CDR2 SVGEGT. The CDR3 has 13 residues. The chain's CDR3 is CASRGGSYNEQFF.

The CDR3 here is CAISGTGTGANVLTF. The chain carries TRBV10-3 and TRBJ2-6; TCRdb's D gene call, TRBD1, goes unchecked for lack of DNA. This CDR3 spans 15 amino acids. In germline, CDR1 is ENHRY, CDR2 SYGVKD.

By frequency, this clonotype registers medium-sized (0.01 to 0.1%). This chain links TRBV20-1 with TRBJ2-1. Germline loops: CDR1 DFQATT, CDR2 SNEGSKA (reference sequence). The CDR3 length is 15 residues. The CDR3 is CSARDLGNAYNEQFF.

Judged by frequency, this clonotype is large. The chain has TRBV28 and TRBJ2-1; there is no DNA to check the TCRdb D call of TRBD2. The CDR3 is 16 residues long. The germline V gene encodes CDR1 MDHEN and CDR2 SYDVKM. The CDR3 protein is CASSLASGRDYNEQFF.

This clonotype is medium-sized by frequency. The gene calls are TRBV14 and TRBJ1-3; as DNA is missing, the TRBD1 call by TCRdb cannot be tested. Germline CDR1 SGHDN, CDR2 FVKESK. The CDR3 covers 14 residues. The CDR3 here is CASSPGQGANTIYF.

This clonotype counts as medium-sized (0.01 to 0.1%) by frequency. The rearrangement joins TRBV6-2 or TRBV6-3 to TRBJ1-1. CDR1 MNHEY and CDR2 SVGEGT come from the germline V gene. CDR3 size: 12 residues. The CDR3 here is CASSQGRVGAFF.

This clonotype is labeled medium-sized based on frequency. The chain couples TRBV20-1 to TRBJ1-5; TCRdb returns TRBD1, unconfirmable since there is no DNA. CDR1 and CDR2 from the germline V gene are DFQATT and SNEGSKA (reference sequence). The CDR3 sequence is 14 residues long. CDR3 protein: CSAEDRVGGQPQHF.

The chain recombines TRBV10-3 with TRBJ2-3; TCRdb outputs TRBD2, but without DNA this stays unchecked. Germline loops: CDR1 ENHRY, CDR2 SYGVKD. The CDR3 totals 15 residues. The CDR3 spells CAISEISGGTDTQYF.

The V gene is TRBV30, the J gene TRBJ1-3; TCRdb designates TRBD1, a call that cannot be tested without DNA. Germline V gene sequence: CDR1 GTSNPN, CDR2 SVGIG (reference sequence). CDR3 length equals 13 residues. CDR3 protein: CAWATEDGNTIYF. The whole variable domain, remainder taken from reference TRBV30 and TRBJ1-3, is SQTIHQWPATLVQPVGSPLSLECTVEGTSNPNLYWYRQAAGRGLQLLFYSVGIGQISSEVPQNLSASRPQDRQFILSSKKLLLSDSGFYLCAWATEDGNTIYFGEGSWLTVV.

The chain has TRBV7-2 and TRBJ2-4; TCRdb lists TRBD1, though no DNA is available to test this call. There are 16 residues in the CDR3. Germline V gene sequence: CDR1 SGHTA, CDR2 FQGNSA. This chain's CDR3 is CASSLAAGGTKNIQYF. The full variable domain, rest sourced from reference TRBV7-2 and TRBJ2-4, is GAGVSQSPSNKVTEKGKDVELRCDPISGHTALYWYRQSLGQGLEFLIYFQGNSAPDKSGLPSDRFSAERTGGSVSTLTIQRTQQEDSAVYLCASSLAAGGTKNIQYFGAGTRLSVL.

The CDR3 sequence: CASSQGGGTQYF. The rearrangement links TRBV4-2 to TRBJ2-5; TCRdb selects TRBD1, and the lack of DNA leaves this call unchecked. CDR1 is LGHNA and CDR2 is YNFKEQ in the germline V gene. The length of the CDR3 is 12 residues.